This is a list of T cell receptor beta chains from one sample in a study of blood T cell repertoires in COVID-19. The repertoire was sequenced with immunoSEQ multiplex PCR; TCRdb's copy has only in-frame clones and lacks some. The sample shows a few hundred thousand clones, more than 65% of them seen only once. Sequencing was done on a sample of peripheral blood. The receptors here all came from an older person with COVID-19, enrolled during active disease. The CDR3 runs from the conserved cysteine through the conserved F or W. The D gene is left open where the match is weak. Size tells how often a clone was seen (once, few, many) or the class of an expanded clone, and some rows leave it out.

d_call clone_size j_call v_call cdr3_aa cdr3_nt
NA NA TRBJ2-1 TRBV11-2 CASSLAGSGSPIYNEQFF TGTGCCAGCAGCTTAGCCGGGTCTGGGTCCCCGATATACAATGAGCAGTTCTTC
NA NA TRBJ2-7 TRBV7-3 CASSPTRGGREQYF TGTGCCAGCAGCCCGACCCGGGGAGGACGCGAGCAGTACTTC
TRBD1 NA TRBJ1-1 TRBV6-4 CASSQEGGKSEAFF TGTGCCAGCAGTCAGGAAGGGGGCAAGTCTGAAGCTTTCTTT
TRBD1 NA TRBJ1-4 TRBV29-1 CSVTGTGISFGEKLFF TGCAGCGTTACCGGGACAGGGATCTCGTTCGGTGAAAAACTGTTTTTT
TRBD2 NA TRBJ2-5 TRBV11-2 CASSTHDSREGETQYF TGTGCCAGCAGCACCCACGACTCGCGGGAGGGGGAGACCCAGTACTTC
NA NA TRBJ2-2 TRBV9 CATSSANTGELFF TGTGCCACCTCAAGCGCTAACACCGGGGAGCTGTTTTTT
NA NA TRBJ2-7 TRBV19 CASSIDHGEPYEQYF TGTGCCAGTAGTATAGACCACGGAGAACCCTACGAGCAGTACTTC
NA NA TRBJ2-1 TRBV11-2 CASSSSSTYNEQFF TGTGCCAGCAGCTCCTCAAGCACCTACAATGAGCAGTTCTTC
NA few TRBJ2-2 TRBV21-1 CASTRNGTVSGELFF TGTGCCAGCACCCGGAACGGGACTGTCTCAGGGGAGCTGTTTTTT
NA NA TRBJ2-1 TRBV9 CASSVDGSRDNEQFF TGTGCCAGCAGCGTAGACGGAAGCCGGGACAATGAGCAGTTCTTC
NA NA TRBJ1-1 TRBV5-1 CASGPTGDSAEAFF TGCGCCAGCGGTCCGACAGGTGACAGCGCTGAAGCTTTCTTT
TRBD2 NA TRBJ2-7 TRBV15 CATSRAGTSGSGYEQYF TGTGCCACCAGCAGAGCCGGGACTAGCGGGAGCGGCTACGAGCAGTACTTC
NA NA TRBJ2-3 TRBV29-1 CSFGRAITDTQYF TGCAGCTTTGGCAGGGCGATAACAGATACGCAGTATTTT
NA NA TRBJ2-3 TRBV18 CASSSPGGLGTDTQYF TGTGCCAGCTCATCCCCCGGGGGTTTGGGCACAGATACGCAGTATTTT
NA once TRBJ2-7 TRBV21-1 CTSSKAETKAYEQYF TGTACCAGCAGCAAAGCGGAGACTAAGGCGTACGAGCAGTACTTC
NA once TRBJ2-3 TRBV5-8 CASSQPGTDTQYF TGTGCCAGCAGCCAGCCAGGGACAGATACGCAGTATTTT
NA few TRBJ1-4 TRBV9 CASSPRFGPGATNEKLFF TGTGCCAGCAGCCCGCGATTTGGACCAGGGGCAACTAATGAAAAACTGTTTTTT
NA once TRBJ1-1 TRBV4-3 CASSQYTGHTEAFF TGCGCCAGCAGCCAGTACACAGGGCACACTGAAGCTTTCTTT
TRBD1 NA TRBJ2-7 TRBV18 CASSLDRGPYEQYF TGTGCCAGCTCACTTGACAGGGGACCGTACGAGCAGTACTTC
TRBD1 NA TRBJ1-2 TRBV9 CASTARTGSGYTF TGTGCCAGCACCGCCAGGACAGGGAGCGGCTACACCTTC
TRBD1 NA TRBJ2-1 TRBV19 CASTVGQGAYNEQFF TGTGCCAGTACCGTCGGACAGGGGGCCTACAATGAGCAGTTCTTC
TRBD2 NA TRBJ2-3 TRBV7-2 CASAGTRGDTQYF TGTGCCAGCGCCGGGACTAGAGGAGATACGCAGTATTTT
TRBD1 NA TRBJ1-1 TRBV18 CASSTTGTGRNTEAFF TGTGCCAGCTCAACCACTGGGACAGGGAGGAATACTGAAGCTTTCTTT
NA NA TRBJ2-3 TRBV21-1 CASSQTGRDRTLRPQYF TGTGCCAGCAGCCAAACGGGCCGGGACAGGACCCTTCGCCCGCAGTATTTT